Shown below are 17 T cell receptor beta chains from a single sample sequenced in a study of response to subunit inactivated influenza vaccine. Using its own MiXCR run on the RT-PCR reads, TCRdb lists one record per CDR3 protein. The sample consists of 700,000 to 800,000 distinct CDR3 sequences, around 18% of them appearing once. The specimen was PBMCs from blood, collected roughly 5 days after vaccination. All receptors derive from a man aged 50 to 60 who received an inactivated influenza vaccine.

This clonotype has just a few counts. The chain employs TRBV19 and TRBJ2-6; the match to TRBD2 covers 8 bases. CDR1 is LNHDA and CDR2 is SQIVND in the germline V gene (reference sequence). The CDR3 contains 18 residues. Trimming removed 5 bases from V and 0 bases from J; junction bases left unmatched: 9. In DNA form, the CDR3 reads TGTGCCAGTAGTCCCTCAGCGGGAGCCCTCTCTGGGGCCAACGTCCTGACTTTC. This gives the protein CASSPSAGALSGANVLTF.

This clonotype was detected only a few times. The chain links TRBV10-3 to TRBJ2-1, with 14 bases identical to TRBD2. The CDR3 spans 17 residues. Germline V gene data show CDR1 as ENHRY and CDR2 as SYGVKD. The J segment lost 1 base and the V segment lost 3 bases, leaving 2 bases of the junction unmatched. CDR3 region: CAISDRTSGRSYNEQFF. The CDR3 DNA follows: TGTGCCATCAGTGATAGGACTAGCGGGAGGTCCTACAATGAGCAGTTCTTC.

The chain links TRBV30 to TRBJ1-2, with TRBD1 matching 11 bases. Losses at the gene ends were 4 bases for V and 8 bases for J; bases not matched to a gene: 18. Germline-derived CDR1 and CDR2 are GTSNPN and SVGIG (reference sequence). The CDR3 contains 17 residues. DNA of the CDR3: TGTGCCTGGATGAGGGGGACAGGGGGAAGACAAATGACGGGCTACACCTTC. Protein sequence: CAWMRGTGGRQMTGYTF.

V and J are TRBV20-1 and TRBJ2-7; 7 bases are shared with TRBD1. Trimming cost V 4 bases and J 6 bases; bases outside gene matches: 6. Looked up from germline, CDR1 is DFQATT and CDR2 is SNEGSKA (reference sequence). The CDR3 spans 12 residues. The CDR3 region is CSATRQGTEQYF. DNA of the CDR3: TGCAGTGCTACTAGACAGGGAACCGAGCAGTACTTC.

The chain carries TRBV6-5 and TRBJ1-6; 7 nucleotides align to TRBD1. The V and J ends lost 0 bases and 6 bases, in that order; junction bases with no gene match: 2. This CDR3 is built from 15 residues. CDR1 and CDR2 (germline): MNHEY, SVGAGI. The CDR3: CASSYSTGSNSPLHF. The CDR3 DNA sequence: TGTGCCAGCAGTTACTCGACAGGGTCTAATTCACCCCTCCACTTT.

The chain uses TRBV7-2 and TRBJ2-3; D gene unclear. The CDR3 consists of 12 residues. Germline V gene data show CDR1 as SGHTA and CDR2 as FQGNSA. Trimming took off 5 bases at V and 6 bases at J, with 9 bases between the two ends. CDR3 nucleotides: TGTGCCAGCAGCCCCTCATTGGATACGCAGTATTTT. Its protein product is CASSPSLDTQYF.

The chain combines TRBV12-3 or TRBV12-4 with TRBJ1-4; 7 positions agree with TRBD1. CDR3 length equals 14 residues. The ends lost 5 bases at V and 7 bases at J; junction bases unmatched: 7. CDR3 loop: CASSRQGFGEKLFF. The CDR3 DNA reads as TGTGCCAGCAGTCGACAGGGTTTCGGTGAAAAACTGTTTTTT.

This clonotype has only a few counts. V and J are TRBV10-3 and TRBJ1-2, with a weak D call TRBD1 (6 bases). Germline V lookup: CDR1 ENHRY, CDR2 SYGVKD. CDR3 length: 14 amino acids. V dropped 2 bases and J dropped 8 bases, with 15 bases sitting between them. CDR3: CAISERGGERGYTF. The CDR3 nucleotides read TGTGCCATCAGTGAGCGCGGGGGCGAGCGGGGCTACACCTTC.

The sample holds a few counts of this clonotype. The J gene is TRBJ1-2, the V gene TRBV20-1; possible D gene TRBD1, 6 bases. CDR1 is DFQATT and CDR2 is SNEGSKA in the germline V gene (reference sequence). The CDR3 totals 14 residues. V was pared by 1 base and J by 8 bases, with 17 bases between. CDR3 nucleotides: TGCAGTGCTAGAGTGGCCGGGGGGGCAGGAGGCTACACCTTC. Its translation: CSARVAGGAGGYTF.

This chain links TRBV27 with TRBJ2-1; no firm D call. The V gene lost 5 bases and the J gene lost 9 bases, with 14 bases spanning the gap. The length of the CDR3 is 13 residues. Germline CDR1 reads MNHEY; CDR2 reads SMNVEV (reference sequence). CDR3 in amino acids: CASSLPPGFEQFF. Here the CDR3 DNA reads TGTGCCAGCAGTCTACCCCCTGGATTTGAGCAGTTCTTC.

This clonotype was found a few times. The V call is TRBV7-8, the J call TRBJ2-3; 7 bases fit TRBD1. V lost 2 bases and J lost 12; bases outside the gene matches: 5. The germline V gene has CDR1 SGHVS and CDR2 FQNEAQ. This CDR3 comprises 12 residues. CDR3 loop: CASSLRDRDQYF. Here the CDR3 DNA reads TGTGCCAGCAGCTTAAGAGACAGGGATCAGTATTTT. Filled out from reference TRBV7-8 and TRBJ2-3, the complete variable domain reads GAGVSQSPRYKVAKRGQDVALRCDPISGHVSLFWYQQALGQGPEFLTYFQNEAQLDKSGLPSDRFFAERPEGSVSTLKIQRTQQEDSAVYLCASSLRDRDQYFGPGTRLTVL.

This clonotype was detected ten times or more. The chain joins TRBV4-1 to TRBJ1-2; TRBD1 might be the D (6 bases). V was trimmed by 2 bases and J by 7 bases, leaving 14 bases between them. This CDR3 is built from 14 residues. In germline, CDR1 is MGHRA, CDR2 YSYEKL. The DNA for the CDR3 is TGCGCCAGCAGCCAACCGACCAGGGGCGGTGGCTACACCTTC. Translated, it gives CASSQPTRGGGYTF.

This clonotype was seen more than once but under ten times. V usage is TRBV6-1 and J usage is TRBJ2-7; 8 nucleotides match TRBD1. The CDR3 spans 15 residues. Germline values: CDR1 MNHNS, CDR2 SASEGT. Trimming removed 8 bases from V and 0 bases from J; junction bases left unmatched: 9. CDR3 protein: CASGEPTGVSYEQYF. The CDR3 nucleotides read TGTGCCAGCGGGGAACCGACAGGGGTCTCCTACGAGCAGTACTTC.

This clonotype was observed a handful of times. The chain recombines TRBV6-2 or TRBV6-3 with TRBJ2-7, with TRBD1 as a possible D gene (6 bases). Trimming shortened V by 0 bases and J by 2 bases, and 14 bases separated the two germline ends. Per the germline V gene, CDR1 is MNHEY and CDR2 is SVGEGT. The CDR3 has 16 residues. The CDR3 is CASSYSEKTGPYEQYF. In DNA form, the CDR3 reads TGTGCCAGCAGTTACTCGGAAAAGACAGGACCCTACGAGCAGTACTTC.

The rearrangement uses TRBV5-1 and TRBJ2-3, with 13 bases aligning to TRBD2. CDR1 SGHRS and CDR2 YFSETQ come from the germline V gene. The CDR3 has 20 residues. V shed 5 bases and J 6 bases; nucleotides not matched to a gene: 21. This CDR3 is CASSYLPGLAGPEHSDTQYF. The CDR3 DNA is TGCGCCAGCAGTTATCTTCCGGGACTAGCGGGACCTGAGCATTCGGATACGCAGTATTTT.

A single count supports this clonotype. The chain recombines TRBV19 with TRBJ2-7, with unresolved D. CDR3 length equals 14 residues. CDR1 and CDR2 (germline): LNHDA, SQIVND (reference sequence). Trimming shortened V by 3 bases and J by 2 bases, and 11 bases separated the two germline ends. The CDR3 DNA follows: TGTGCCAGTAGTATCAAAGAGTTACCCTACGAGCAGTACTTC. It translates to CASSIKELPYEQYF. Full variable domain (missing parts from reference TRBV19 and TRBJ2-7): DGGITQSPKYLFRKEGQNVTLSCEQNLNHDAMYWYRQDPGQGLRLIYYSQIVNDFQKGDIAEGYSVSREKKESFPLTVTSAQKNPTAFYLCASSIKELPYEQYFGPGTRLTVT.

This clonotype has a handful of counts. V usage is TRBV5-1 and J usage is TRBJ1-1; tentative D call: TRBD1 (6 bases). This CDR3 comprises 13 residues. Germline CDR1 reads SGHRS; CDR2 reads YFSETQ. Between the trimmed V and J ends, which lost 4 bases and 4 bases, there was a span of 11 bases. The CDR3: CASSVSGVTEAFF. The CDR3, as DNA: TGCGCCAGCAGCGTGTCAGGGGTCACTGAAGCTTTCTTT.